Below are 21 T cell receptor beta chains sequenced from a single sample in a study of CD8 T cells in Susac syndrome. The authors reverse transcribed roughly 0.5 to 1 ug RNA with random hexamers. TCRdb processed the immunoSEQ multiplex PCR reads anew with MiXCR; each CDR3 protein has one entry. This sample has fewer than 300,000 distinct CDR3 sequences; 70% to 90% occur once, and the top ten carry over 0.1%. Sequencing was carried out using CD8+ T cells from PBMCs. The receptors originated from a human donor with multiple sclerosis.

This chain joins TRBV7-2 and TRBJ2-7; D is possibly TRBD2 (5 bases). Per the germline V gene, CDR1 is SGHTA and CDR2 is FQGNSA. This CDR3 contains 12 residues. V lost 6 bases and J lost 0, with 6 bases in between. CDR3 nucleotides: TGTGCCAGCAGGGGGAGCTCCTACGAGCAGTACTTC. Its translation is CASRGSSYEQYF.

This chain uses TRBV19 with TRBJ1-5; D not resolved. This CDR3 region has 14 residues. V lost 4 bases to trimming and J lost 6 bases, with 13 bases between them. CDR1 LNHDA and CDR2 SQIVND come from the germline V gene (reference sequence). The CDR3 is CASSRWGLGQPQHF. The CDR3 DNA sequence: TGTGCCAGTAGTAGGTGGGGTTTGGGTCAGCCCCAGCATTTT.

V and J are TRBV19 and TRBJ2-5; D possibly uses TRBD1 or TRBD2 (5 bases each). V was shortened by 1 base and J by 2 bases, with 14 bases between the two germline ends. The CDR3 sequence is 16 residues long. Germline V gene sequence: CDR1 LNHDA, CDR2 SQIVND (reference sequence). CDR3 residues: CASSIGGNWGQETQYF. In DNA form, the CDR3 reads TGTGCCAGTAGTATAGGAGGAAACTGGGGGCAAGAGACCCAGTACTTC.

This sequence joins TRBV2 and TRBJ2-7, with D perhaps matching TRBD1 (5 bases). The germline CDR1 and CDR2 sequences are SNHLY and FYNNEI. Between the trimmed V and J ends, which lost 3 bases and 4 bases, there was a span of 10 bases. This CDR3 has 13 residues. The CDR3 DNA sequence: TGTGCCAGCAGTGACTCTGCAGGGTACGAGCAGTACTTC. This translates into CASSDSAGYEQYF.

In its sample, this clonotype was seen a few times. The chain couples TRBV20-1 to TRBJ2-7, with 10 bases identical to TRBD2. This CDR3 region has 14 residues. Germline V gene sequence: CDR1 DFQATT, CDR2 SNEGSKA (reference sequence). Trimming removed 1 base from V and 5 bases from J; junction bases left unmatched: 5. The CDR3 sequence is CSARAAGGPHEQYF. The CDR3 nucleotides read TGCAGTGCTAGAGCAGCGGGAGGGCCTCACGAGCAGTACTTC.

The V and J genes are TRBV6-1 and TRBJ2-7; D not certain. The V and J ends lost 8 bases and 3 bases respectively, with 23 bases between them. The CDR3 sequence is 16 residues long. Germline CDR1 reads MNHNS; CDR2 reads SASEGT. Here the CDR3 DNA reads TGTGCCAGCGTCCGAACAGACCAACGTCGATACTACGAGCAGTACTTC. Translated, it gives CASVRTDQRRYYEQYF.

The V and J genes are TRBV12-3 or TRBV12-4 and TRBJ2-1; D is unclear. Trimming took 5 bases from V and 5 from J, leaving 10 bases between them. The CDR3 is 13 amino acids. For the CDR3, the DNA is TGTGCCAGCAGTGTAAGGGTTAACAATGAGCAGTTCTTC. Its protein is CASSVRVNNEQFF.

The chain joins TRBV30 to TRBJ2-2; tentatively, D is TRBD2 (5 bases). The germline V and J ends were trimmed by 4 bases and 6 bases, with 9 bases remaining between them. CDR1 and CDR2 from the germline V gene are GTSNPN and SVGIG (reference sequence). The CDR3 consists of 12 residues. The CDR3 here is CAWTRGSGELFF. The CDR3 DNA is TGTGCCTGGACTAGAGGGTCCGGGGAGCTGTTTTTT.

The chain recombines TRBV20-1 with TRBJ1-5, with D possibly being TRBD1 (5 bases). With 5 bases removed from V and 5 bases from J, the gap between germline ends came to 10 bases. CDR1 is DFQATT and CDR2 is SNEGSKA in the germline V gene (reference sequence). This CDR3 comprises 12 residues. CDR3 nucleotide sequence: TGCAGTGCTTCCGGGGGGGATCAGCCCCAGCATTTT. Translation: CSASGGDQPQHF.

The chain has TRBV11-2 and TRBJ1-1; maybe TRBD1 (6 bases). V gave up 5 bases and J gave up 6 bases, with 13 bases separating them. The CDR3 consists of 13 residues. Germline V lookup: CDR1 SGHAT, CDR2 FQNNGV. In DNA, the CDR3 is TGTGCCAGCAGCCTCAGGGGTCTCGCTGAAGCTTTCTTT. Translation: CASSLRGLAEAFF.

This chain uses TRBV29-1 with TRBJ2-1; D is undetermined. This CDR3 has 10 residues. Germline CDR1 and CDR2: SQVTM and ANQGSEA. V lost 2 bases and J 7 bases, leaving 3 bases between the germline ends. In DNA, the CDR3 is TGCAGCGTTGAAATGAATGAGCAGTTCTTC. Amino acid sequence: CSVEMNEQFF.

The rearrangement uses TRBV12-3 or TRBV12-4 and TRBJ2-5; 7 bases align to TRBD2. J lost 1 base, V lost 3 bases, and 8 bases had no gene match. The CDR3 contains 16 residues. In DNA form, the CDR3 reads TGTGCCAGCAGTTTGTGGCGGGAGTCATCCCAAGAGACCCAGTACTTC. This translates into CASSLWRESSQETQYF.

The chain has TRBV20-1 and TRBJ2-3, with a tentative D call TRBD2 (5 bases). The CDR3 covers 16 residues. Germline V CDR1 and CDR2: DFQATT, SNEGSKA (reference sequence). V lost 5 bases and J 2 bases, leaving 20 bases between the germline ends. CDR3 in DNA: TGCAGTGCTGGGCAGAGAGGGAAGCGGACCACAGATACGCAGTATTTT. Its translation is CSAGQRGKRTTDTQYF.

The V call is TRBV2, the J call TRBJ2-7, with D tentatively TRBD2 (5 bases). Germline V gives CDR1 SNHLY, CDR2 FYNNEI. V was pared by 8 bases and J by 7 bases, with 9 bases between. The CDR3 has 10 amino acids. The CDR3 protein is CASAGAEQYF. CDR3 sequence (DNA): TGTGCCAGCGCGGGTGCGGAGCAGTACTTC. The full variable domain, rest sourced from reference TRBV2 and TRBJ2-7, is EPEVTQTPSHQVTQMGQEVILRCVPISNHLYFYWYRQILGQKVEFLVSFYNNEISEKSEIFDDQFSVERPDGSNFTLKIRSTKLEDSAMYFCASAGAEQYFGPGTRLTVT.

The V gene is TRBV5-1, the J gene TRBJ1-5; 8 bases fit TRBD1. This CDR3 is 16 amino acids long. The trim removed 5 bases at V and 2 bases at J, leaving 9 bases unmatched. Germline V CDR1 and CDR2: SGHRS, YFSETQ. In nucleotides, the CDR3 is TGCGCCAGCAGTGGGACAGGCCTACCCTGCAATCAGCCCCAGCATTTT. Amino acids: CASSGTGLPCNQPQHF.

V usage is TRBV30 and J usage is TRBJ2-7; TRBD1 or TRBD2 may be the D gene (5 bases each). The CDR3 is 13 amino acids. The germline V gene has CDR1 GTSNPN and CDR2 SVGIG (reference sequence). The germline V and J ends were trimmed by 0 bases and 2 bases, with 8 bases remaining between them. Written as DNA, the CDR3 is TGTGCCTGGAGTGTAGGGACGACCTACGAGCAGTACTTC. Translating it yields CAWSVGTTYEQYF.

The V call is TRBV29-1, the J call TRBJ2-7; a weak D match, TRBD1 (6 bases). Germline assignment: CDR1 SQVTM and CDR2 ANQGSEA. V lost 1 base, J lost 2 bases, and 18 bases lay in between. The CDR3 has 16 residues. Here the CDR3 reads CSVEGSPDSTPYEQYF. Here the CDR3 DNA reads TGCAGCGTTGAAGGGAGCCCGGACAGTACTCCCTACGAGCAGTACTTC.

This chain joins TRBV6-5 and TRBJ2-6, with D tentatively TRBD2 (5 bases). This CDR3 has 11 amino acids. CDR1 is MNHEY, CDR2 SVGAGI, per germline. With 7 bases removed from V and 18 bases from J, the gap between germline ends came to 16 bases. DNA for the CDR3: TGTGCCAGCACCCGAGGGAACTCCTCGACTTTC. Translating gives CASTRGNSSTF.

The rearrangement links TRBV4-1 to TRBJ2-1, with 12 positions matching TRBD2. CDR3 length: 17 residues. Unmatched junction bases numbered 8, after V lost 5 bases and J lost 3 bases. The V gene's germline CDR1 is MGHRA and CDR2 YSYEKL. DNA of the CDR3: TGCGCCAGCAGCGAACGGACTAGCGGGAATTTCTACAATGAGCAGTTCTTC. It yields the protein CASSERTSGNFYNEQFF.

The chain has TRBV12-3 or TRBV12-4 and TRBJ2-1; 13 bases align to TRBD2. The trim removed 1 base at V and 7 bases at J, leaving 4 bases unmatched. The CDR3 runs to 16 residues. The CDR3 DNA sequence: TGTGCCAGCAGTTTAGGGGGACTAGCGGGATGGAATGAGCAGTTCTTC. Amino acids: CASSLGGLAGWNEQFF.

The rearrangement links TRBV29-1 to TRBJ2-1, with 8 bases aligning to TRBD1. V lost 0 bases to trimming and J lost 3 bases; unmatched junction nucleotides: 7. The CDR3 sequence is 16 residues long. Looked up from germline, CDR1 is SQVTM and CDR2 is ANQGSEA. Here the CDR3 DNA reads TGCAGCGTTGAAGAACGGGGACAGGATAACTACAATGAGCAGTTCTTC. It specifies CSVEERGQDNYNEQFF.